Listed here are 31 T cell receptor beta chains from one sample, sequenced in a study of blood T cell repertoires in COVID-19. Data came from immunoSEQ multiplex PCR; TCRdb stores just in-frame clones and leaves some out. The data contain 250,000 to 350,000 clones, over 75% of them singletons. The specimen sequenced was peripheral blood. These receptors originate from a woman in her twenties or thirties with COVID-19, enrolled during active disease.

J is TRBJ1-5 and V is TRBV7-2; D is perhaps TRBD1 (6 bases). The CDR3 runs 14 residues. V was clipped by 5 bases and J by 0 bases, with 8 bases between them. Germline assignment: CDR1 SGHTA and CDR2 FQGNSA. The CDR3 DNA follows: TGTGCCAGCAGCGGACAGTTTAGCAATCAGCCCCAGCATTTT. Amino acid sequence: CASSGQFSNQPQHF.

The rearrangement uses TRBV25-1 and TRBJ2-7; 13 nucleotides align to TRBD2. The CDR3 extends over 15 amino acids. Per the germline V gene, CDR1 is MGHDK and CDR2 is SYGVNS. With 5 bases clipped from V and 3 bases from J, the junction kept 4 bases outside the gene matches. DNA of the CDR3: TGTGCCAGCAGTACTAGCGGGAGGGCGAACTACGAGCAGTACTTC. It yields the protein CASSTSGRANYEQYF.

This chain uses TRBV28 with TRBJ2-5; TRBD1 aligns across 8 bases. V lost 3 bases to trimming and J lost 3 bases; unmatched junction nucleotides: 6. The CDR3 has 15 residues. Germline-derived CDR1 and CDR2 are MDHEN and SYDVKM. CDR3 region: CASSLPTGVKETQYF. The DNA for the CDR3 is TGTGCCAGCAGTTTGCCGACAGGGGTAAAAGAGACCCAGTACTTC.

The chain carries TRBV10-3 and TRBJ2-3; 14 bases are shared with TRBD2. CDR1 is ENHRY and CDR2 is SYGVKD in the germline V gene. The junction had 7 bases not matched to a gene; V was cut back by 0 bases and J by 8 bases. This CDR3 spans 17 amino acids. The CDR3 is CAISESGLAGAPSTQYF. For the CDR3, the DNA is TGTGCCATCAGTGAGTCGGGACTAGCGGGGGCCCCGAGTACGCAGTATTTT.

This chain joins TRBV7-9 and TRBJ2-5; 7 bases are shared with TRBD1. The trim removed 5 bases at V and 11 bases at J, leaving 5 bases unmatched. The CDR3 has 11 amino acids. CDR1 SEHNR and CDR2 FQNEAQ come from the germline V gene (reference sequence). CDR3 protein: CASSPTGVQYF. In DNA, the CDR3 is TGTGCCAGCAGCCCTACAGGGGTGCAGTACTTC.

V is TRBV24-1 and J is TRBJ2-4, with D tentatively TRBD1 (5 bases). Germline CDR1 is KGHDR and CDR2 is SFDVKD. With 3 bases removed from V and 7 bases from J, the gap between germline ends came to 12 bases. The CDR3 extends over 14 amino acids. CDR3 region: CATSDGQIPNIQYF. In DNA, the CDR3 is TGTGCCACCAGTGATGGACAAATTCCGAACATTCAGTACTTC.

This chain connects TRBV5-1 to TRBJ2-3; perhaps TRBD2 as D (5 bases). The CDR3 length is 15 residues. CDR1 and CDR2 (germline): SGHRS, YFSETQ. V lost 0 bases, J lost 4 bases, and 12 bases lay in between. Here the CDR3 DNA reads TGCGCCAGCAGCTTGGTGGCAGGACTCGCAGATACGCAGTATTTT. This sequence encodes CASSLVAGLADTQYF.

The chain links TRBV21-1 to TRBJ2-5; TRBD2 is the table's D call and was not checked against the DNA. The J call may be in error: the DNA end matches TRBJ2-7 better. TRBV21-1 constitutes a pseudogene. The CDR3 length is 11 residues. The CDR3 coding sequence is TGTGCCACCTATTACTCCTACGAGCAGTACTTC. This encodes CATYYSYEQYF.

This sequence joins TRBV24-1 and TRBJ1-5; 7 nucleotides align to TRBD1. Losses at the gene ends were 4 bases for V and 3 bases for J; bases not matched to a gene: 8. The CDR3 runs 16 residues. Germline CDR1 and CDR2: KGHDR and SFDVKD. CDR3 sequence reads: CATSDPLTGNNQPQHF. CDR3 bases: TGTGCCACCAGTGACCCGTTGACAGGGAACAATCAGCCCCAGCATTTT.

This clone was observed once. The J gene is TRBJ2-1, the V gene TRBV5-8, with 11 bases aligning to TRBD2. This CDR3 is built from 15 residues. Germline trimming cut 2 bases from V and 8 bases from J; bases unmatched to any gene: 6. Germline-derived CDR1 and CDR2 are SGHTS and YDEGEE. CDR3 loop: CASSFPSGGPYEQFF. The DNA for the CDR3 is TGTGCCAGCAGCTTCCCTAGCGGGGGGCCCTATGAGCAGTTCTTC.

This CDR3 reads CASSEGTVSTDTQYF. For the CDR3, the DNA is TGTGCCAGCAGTGAAGGAACAGTCAGCACAGATACGCAGTATTTT. V and J are TRBV2 and TRBJ2-3; D is unresolved. Trimming cost V 1 base and J 0 bases, with 8 bases left between them. The CDR3 covers 15 residues. The germline CDR1 and CDR2 sequences are SNHLY and FYNNEI.

The chain couples TRBV30 to TRBJ2-5, with TRBD1 identical over 7 bases. Germline V lookup: CDR1 GTSNPN, CDR2 SVGIG (reference sequence). The trim removed 8 bases at V and 2 bases at J, leaving 20 bases unmatched. The CDR3 is made up of 17 amino acids. The CDR3 loop is CAGYGFPFDRAQETQYF. In nucleotides, the CDR3 is TGTGCCGGTTATGGATTCCCCTTTGACAGGGCACAAGAGACCCAGTACTTC.

The rearrangement links TRBV6-6 to TRBJ2-2, with D perhaps TRBD2 (6 bases). The CDR3 is 16 residues long. Looked up from germline, CDR1 is MNHNY and CDR2 is SVGAGI (reference sequence). Trimming shortened V by 4 bases and J by 1 base, and 13 bases separated the two germline ends. CDR3: CASSWYGGRNTGELFF. Written as DNA, the CDR3 is TGTGCCAGCAGTTGGTACGGGGGAAGGAACACCGGGGAGCTGTTTTTT.

This clone has just one count. The V and J genes are TRBV27 and TRBJ2-7, with a tentative D call TRBD1 (6 bases). CDR3 length: 14 amino acids. The germline V gene encodes CDR1 MNHEY and CDR2 SMNVEV (reference sequence). V was trimmed by 5 bases and J by 4 bases, leaving 15 bases between them. CDR3 residues: CASSLQGRAYEQYF. In DNA, the CDR3 is TGTGCCAGCAGTCTACAGGGTCGGGCTTACGAGCAGTACTTC.

The chain couples TRBV28 to TRBJ2-3; D may be TRBD1 (5 bases). Trimming shortened V by 7 bases and J by 3 bases, and 8 bases separated the two germline ends. CDR1 MDHEN and CDR2 SYDVKM come from the germline V gene. The CDR3 length is 12 residues. The CDR3 coding sequence is TGTGCCAGCAATTCAGGGACAGATACGCAGTATTTT. It is translated as CASNSGTDTQYF.

V is TRBV4-1 and J is TRBJ1-1; D may be TRBD1 (6 bases). Trimming removed 5 bases at V and 4 bases at J, with 20 bases between. Germline V gene sequence: CDR1 MGHRA, CDR2 YSYEKL. The CDR3 runs 16 residues. This CDR3 reads CASSFGAGGASTEAFF. The CDR3 DNA sequence: TGCGCCAGCAGCTTTGGGGCGGGGGGGGCATCCACTGAAGCTTTCTTT.

This clone was recorded only once. CDR3 nucleotide sequence: TGCGCCAGCAGCCGGACTAGCGGGAGGGAGACCCAGTACTTC. This codes for CASSRTSGRETQYF. The chain carries TRBV5-1 and TRBJ2-5, with TRBD2 identical over 14 bases. J lost 5 bases, V lost 4 bases, and 1 base had no gene match. CDR1 SGHRS and CDR2 YFSETQ come from the germline V gene. CDR3 size: 14 residues.

The V gene is TRBV7-3, the J gene TRBJ2-1; 7 nucleotides agree with TRBD2. Germline values: CDR1 SGHTA, CDR2 FQGTGA. V trimming: 5 bases; J trimming: 6 bases; junction bases outside the gene matches: 10. The CDR3 runs 15 residues. The CDR3 loop is CASSKSSGGGNEQFF. The CDR3 DNA follows: TGTGCCAGCAGCAAATCTAGCGGCGGAGGCAATGAGCAGTTCTTC.

The V gene is TRBV6-6, the J gene TRBJ2-1, with D possibly being TRBD1 (5 bases). CDR3 length: 15 residues. Trimming took 2 bases from V and 5 from J, leaving 13 bases between them. Germline assignment: CDR1 MNHNY and CDR2 SVGAGI (reference sequence). The CDR3 sequence is CASSYRQGSHNEQFF. CDR3 nucleotides: TGTGCCAGCAGTTACAGGCAGGGATCTCACAATGAGCAGTTCTTC.

The chain recombines TRBV5-1 with TRBJ2-3; the match to TRBD1 covers 11 bases. CDR3 length equals 15 residues. The germline gives CDR1 SGHRS, CDR2 YFSETQ. V dropped 6 bases and J dropped 3; count of bases not matched to a gene: 6. The chain's CDR3 is CASTLDRGRTDTQYF. For the CDR3, the DNA is TGCGCCAGCACACTGGACAGGGGGCGGACAGATACGCAGTATTTT.

This clone is a singleton in its sample. V is TRBV24-1 and J is TRBJ2-7; 12 bases are shared with TRBD2. Germline V gene data show CDR1 as KGHDR and CDR2 as SFDVKD. The V and J ends lost 3 bases and 5 bases, in that order; junction bases with no gene match: 7. The CDR3 totals 16 residues. The CDR3 region is CATSDPGLAGINEQYF. CDR3 sequence (DNA): TGTGCCACCAGTGATCCCGGACTAGCGGGAATCAACGAGCAGTACTTC.

The rearrangement uses TRBV2 and TRBJ1-2; D is ambiguous. The CDR3 runs to 13 residues. The germline V and J ends were trimmed by 8 bases and 4 bases, with 14 bases remaining between them. Germline CDR1 and CDR2: SNHLY and FYNNEI. The CDR3 loop is CASGEGTIYGYTF. In DNA, the CDR3 is TGTGCCAGCGGGGAGGGAACAATCTATGGCTACACCTTC.

The V and J genes are TRBV10-3 and TRBJ2-1; D unresolved. The CDR3 loop spans 11 amino acids. Germline loops: CDR1 ENHRY, CDR2 SYGVKD. The V and J ends lost 6 bases and 5 bases respectively, with 5 bases between them. CDR3 protein: CAIRADNEQFF. The DNA of the CDR3 is TGTGCCATCAGGGCGGACAATGAGCAGTTCTTC.

This CDR3 reads CAISRTGLGQPQHF. CDR3 coding DNA: TGTGCCATCAGTCGGACAGGGTTAGGTCAGCCCCAGCATTTT. This rearrangement joins TRBV10-3 to TRBJ1-5; 8 nucleotides align to TRBD1. Germline lookup yields CDR1 ENHRY and CDR2 SYGVKD. The CDR3 has 14 amino acids. With 5 bases clipped from V and 6 bases from J, the junction kept 6 bases outside the gene matches.

CDR3 nucleotide sequence: TGTGCCAGCAGCTTAGGGACAGCTGGATTAGACACTGAAGCTTTCTTT. Its protein is CASSLGTAGLDTEAFF. The V gene is TRBV7-9, the J gene TRBJ1-1, with D possibly matching TRBD1 (6 bases). Germline loops: CDR1 SEHNR, CDR2 FQNEAQ (reference sequence). The CDR3 spans 16 residues. Trimming pared 1 base from V and 3 bases from J, leaving 15 bases between.

V gene TRBV30 combines with J gene TRBJ1-3; D is uncertain. This CDR3 comprises 12 residues. Germline CDR1 reads GTSNPN; CDR2 reads SVGIG (reference sequence). The ends were cut back, 0 bases at V and 10 bases at J, with 10 bases in the middle. CDR3 DNA sequence: TGTGCCTGGAGTGTTGGCACGGGAACCATATATTTT. Protein sequence: CAWSVGTGTIYF.

The chain links TRBV4-2 to TRBJ2-7, with 10 bases identical to TRBD2. Germline CDR1 reads LGHNA; CDR2 reads YNFKEQ. After removal of 3 bases from V and 0 bases from J, the junction contained 2 bases not matched to a gene. This CDR3 is built from 15 residues. In nucleotides, the CDR3 is TGTGCCAGCAGCCACGTAGCGGGAGGCTCCTACGAGCAGTACTTC. Translation gives CASSHVAGGSYEQYF.

This clone has more than one count but fewer than ten. The gene calls are TRBV4-1 and TRBJ2-7; D perhaps matches TRBD1 (5 bases). CDR3 size: 14 residues. V was pared by 0 bases and J by 2 bases, with 8 bases between. Per germline, CDR1 MGHRA and CDR2 YSYEKL. CDR3 sequence (DNA): TGCGCCAGCAGCCAAGAACGACAGACCTACGAGCAGTACTTC. Translated, it gives CASSQERQTYEQYF.

V gene TRBV29-1 combines with J gene TRBJ1-2; weak D call: TRBD1 (5 bases). Germline values: CDR1 SQVTM, CDR2 ANQGSEA. The V and J ends lost 3 bases and 4 bases respectively, with 9 bases between them. The CDR3 spans 12 residues. The CDR3 region has the DNA TGCAGCGTTGAGTCGGGGGTCTATGGCTACACCTTC. This sequence encodes CSVESGVYGYTF. The variable domain in full, completed from reference TRBV29-1 and TRBJ1-2, reads SAVISQKPSRDICQRGTSLTIQCQVDSQVTMMFWYRQQPGQSLTLIATANQGSEATYESGFVIDKFPISRPNLTFSTLTVSNMSPEDSSIYLCSVESGVYGYTFGSGTRLTVV.

The gene calls are TRBV29-1 and TRBJ2-3; 9 bases fit TRBD1. This CDR3 region has 15 residues. Germline V gives CDR1 SQVTM, CDR2 ANQGSEA. With 7 bases clipped from V and 3 bases from J, the junction kept 11 bases outside the gene matches. In DNA, the CDR3 is TGCAGCGCCGCACCCTCGACAGGGGGAACAGATACGCAGTATTTT. It encodes CSAAPSTGGTDTQYF.

This clone occurred once. V usage is TRBV28 and J usage is TRBJ2-7; D is unresolved. V lost 4 bases and J 5 bases, leaving 15 bases between the germline ends. The CDR3 length is 14 residues. CDR1 and CDR2 (germline): MDHEN, SYDVKM. The CDR3 here is CASSSPYLLDEQYF. CDR3 nucleotide sequence: TGTGCCAGCAGTTCCCCCTATTTGTTAGACGAGCAGTACTTC.